The subject of this entry is one T cell receptor beta chain. Its target is unknown. The sample is drawn from a study of PD-1 blockade in mismatch repair-deficient tumors. General study points: Tumor-resident clones, often undetectable pretreatment in blood, expanded then contracted after pembrolizumab.

Mismatch repair deficiency was confirmed in all patients, by PCR or immunohistochemistry. Trimming left V 7 bases short and J 4 bases short, with 19 bases between. This CDR3 is 15 amino acids long. From germline, CDR1 is SNHLY and CDR2 FYNNEI. Sequenced by immunoSEQ multiplex PCR; TCRdb stores in-frame clones only, minus some. This table has about 51,000 clones, approximately 84% appearing once. This TCR was sampled from an adult with mismatch repair-deficient cancer. The rearrangement joins TRBV2 to TRBJ1-2, with D possibly matching TRBD1 (5 bases). Here the sequenced sample was peripheral blood, taken less than 21 weeks after starting pembrolizumab. CDR3 protein: CASNMGPQPSYGYTF. CDR3 bases: TGTGCCAGCAACATGGGGCCACAGCCGTCCTATGGCTACACCTTC.